One and the same sample provided the 6 T cell receptor beta chains below, sequenced in a study of cytomegalovirus exposure and HLA in healthy donors. The PCR had 60 Vbeta and 13 Jbeta primers. The repertoire was sequenced with immunoSEQ multiplex PCR; TCRdb's copy has only in-frame clones and lacks some. The sample records about 170,000 clones, 75% to 85% being singletons. Sequencing used PBMCs. The receptors stem from a woman aged 45-65 years in good health and CMV-seropositive.

The sample holds a few counts of this clone. This chain joins TRBV27 and TRBJ2-3, with D tentatively TRBD2 (7 bases). Germline loops: CDR1 MNHEY, CDR2 SMNVEV (reference sequence). The CDR3 has 14 amino acids. V shed 8 bases and J shed 2 bases, with 14 bases lying between them. The CDR3 DNA follows: TGTGCCAGCGGGGCGGGGGCCCCCACAGATACGCAGTATTTT. Translated, it gives CASGAGAPTDTQYF.

This chain connects TRBV7-3 to TRBJ2-7, with 8 bases matching TRBD2. From germline, CDR1 is SGHTA and CDR2 FQGTGA. V gave up 3 bases and J gave up 6 bases; unmatched junction bases: 7. The CDR3 totals 14 residues. This CDR3 is CASSFRRGVGEQYF. The CDR3 DNA sequence: TGTGCCAGCAGCTTCCGGCGGGGGGTAGGCGAGCAGTACTTC.

The chain joins TRBV18 to TRBJ1-1, with D tentatively TRBD1 (5 bases). Germline-derived CDR1 and CDR2 are KGHSH and LQKENI. V was pared by 5 bases and J by 2 bases, with 9 bases between. This CDR3 is 13 amino acids long. The CDR3 region is CASSSTVNTEAFF. CDR3 sequence (DNA): TGTGCCAGCTCATCGACAGTAAACACTGAAGCTTTCTTT.

The chain links TRBV7-9 to TRBJ1-4; 7 nucleotides align to TRBD1. The trim removed 6 bases at V and 3 bases at J, leaving 13 bases unmatched. CDR1 is SEHNR, CDR2 FQNEAQ, per germline (reference sequence). This CDR3 spans 17 amino acids. CDR3 DNA: TGTGCCAGCAGGGCCAGGGGGGTCCCGCGGGCTAATGAAAAACTGTTTTTT. This sequence encodes CASRARGVPRANEKLFF. Using reference TRBV7-9 and TRBJ1-4 for the parts outside the CDR3, the full variable domain is DTGVSQNPRHKITKRGQNVTFRCDPISEHNRLYWYRQTLGQGPEFLTYFQNEAQLEKSRLLSDRFSAERPKGSFSTLEIQRTEQGDSAMYLCASRARGVPRANEKLFFGSGTQLSVL.

The chain carries TRBV19 and TRBJ1-6; 9 nucleotides align to TRBD1. The length of the CDR3 is 15 residues. CDR1 is LNHDA and CDR2 is SQIVND in the germline V gene (reference sequence). Germline trimming cut 3 bases from V and 5 bases from J; bases unmatched to any gene: 2. This chain's CDR3 is CASSMRTGDNSPLHF. DNA for the CDR3: TGTGCCAGTAGTATGAGGACAGGGGATAATTCACCCCTCCACTTT.

The chain joins TRBV18 to TRBJ2-5; tentatively, D is TRBD1 (6 bases). The J call is in doubt because the DNA end fits TRBJ2-7 better. The CDR3 totals 15 residues. Germline V gene data show CDR1 as KGHSH and CDR2 as LQKENI. The CDR3, as DNA: TGTGCCAGCTCACCACCAGCCAGGGGCGCATACGAGCAGTACTTC. It yields the protein CASSPPARGAYEQYF.